One and the same sample provided the 18 T cell receptor beta chains below, sequenced in a study of blood T cell repertoires in COVID-19. Profiling relied on immunoSEQ multiplex PCR, and the TCRdb table lists in-frame clones only, not all of them. The sample lists 150,000 to 200,000 clones, 85% to 90% occurring once. The source material was peripheral blood. These receptors were obtained from a man aged 45-65 years with acute or convalescent COVID-19.

The chain carries TRBV5-6 and TRBJ2-7; 8 bases map to TRBD1. This CDR3 has 15 residues. Trimming at V came to 4 bases and at J to 0 bases, leaving 6 bases not matched to a gene. Germline V CDR1 and CDR2: SGHDT, YYEEEE. The CDR3 loop is CASSSDRGYSYEQYF. The CDR3 region has the DNA TGTGCCAGCAGCAGCGACAGGGGATACTCCTACGAGCAGTACTTC.

The chain joins TRBV9 to TRBJ2-7; 12 bases match TRBD1. With 3 bases clipped from V and 6 bases from J, the junction kept 7 bases outside the gene matches. CDR3 length: 15 residues. CDR1 is SGDLS and CDR2 is YYNGEE in the germline V gene. The CDR3 DNA sequence: TGTGCCAGCAGCGCCTCCGGGACAGGGGGCTCCGAGCAGTACTTC. Protein sequence: CASSASGTGGSEQYF.

CDR3 sequence reads: CAISESPPTEAFF. CDR3 nucleotides: TGTGCCATCAGTGAGTCCCCCCCAACTGAAGCTTTCTTT. The chain couples TRBV10-3 to TRBJ1-1; D remains unclear. The CDR3 contains 13 residues. Trimming left V 0 bases short and J 5 bases short, with 7 bases between. Germline assignment: CDR1 ENHRY and CDR2 SYGVKD.

This clone was observed a handful of times. This rearrangement joins TRBV5-1 to TRBJ1-2, with a tentative D call TRBD1 (5 bases). Germline V gives CDR1 SGHRS, CDR2 YFSETQ. The V end was cut by 3 bases, the J end by 3 bases, with 18 bases between. The CDR3 consists of 16 residues. The CDR3 DNA is TGCGCCAGCAGCTCGGGTCGATGGGGAGGGGACTATGGCTACACCTTC. Protein product: CASSSGRWGGDYGYTF.

CDR3 region: CASSPPVPGLALGDEQFF. As DNA, the CDR3 is TGTGCCAGCAGTCCCCCCGTCCCGGGACTAGCGCTTGGGGATGAGCAGTTCTTC. The chain employs TRBV28 and TRBJ2-1, with TRBD2 matching over 10 bases. The CDR3 consists of 18 residues. Germline V CDR1 and CDR2: MDHEN, SYDVKM. The junction had 18 bases not matched to a gene; V was cut back by 5 bases and J by 8 bases.

The CDR3 DNA follows: TGCGCCAGCAGTGAGGAGTTCGTCATTAATCAGCCCCAGCATTTT. Its protein is CASSEEFVINQPQHF. The V call is TRBV10-2, the J call TRBJ1-5; D not resolved. The V gene's germline CDR1 is WSHSY and CDR2 SAAADI. Trimming pared 2 bases from V and 4 bases from J, leaving 12 bases between. This CDR3 region has 15 residues.

V and J are TRBV19 and TRBJ2-2, with TRBD2 matching over 10 bases. The CDR3 sequence is 17 residues long. In germline, CDR1 is LNHDA, CDR2 SQIVND (reference sequence). Trimming at V came to 4 bases and at J to 0 bases, leaving 5 bases not matched to a gene. CDR3 sequence: CASSKVLAGPNTGELFF. The CDR3 DNA is TGTGCCAGTAGTAAGGTACTAGCGGGACCGAACACCGGGGAGCTGTTTTTT.

The rearrangement joins TRBV2 to TRBJ2-2, with D maybe TRBD1 (6 bases). Germline loops: CDR1 SNHLY, CDR2 FYNNEI. V lost 7 bases to trimming and J lost 6 bases, with 15 bases between them. The CDR3 is made up of 14 amino acids. The chain's CDR3 is CASIFRQVAGELFF. The CDR3 nucleotides read TGTGCCAGCATTTTCCGACAGGTTGCCGGGGAGCTGTTTTTT.

V and J are TRBV18 and TRBJ2-7; TRBD2 agrees at 7 bases. The junction had 14 bases not matched to a gene; V was cut back by 4 bases and J by 2 bases. Germline V gives CDR1 KGHSH, CDR2 LQKENI. The CDR3 totals 17 residues. As DNA, the CDR3 is TGTGCCAGCTCACGGAGTTTGGCGGGGGACCCAACCTACGAGCAGTACTTC. Protein product: CASSRSLAGDPTYEQYF.

The chain is built from TRBV5-4 and TRBJ1-3, with D maybe TRBD1 (5 bases). V was pared by 3 bases and J by 3 bases, with 22 bases between. The CDR3 has 18 residues. Germline CDR1 and CDR2: SGHNT and YYREEE (reference sequence). CDR3: CASSSRPGTGSGGNTIYF. DNA for the CDR3: TGTGCCAGCAGCTCACGTCCCGGGACTGGGAGTGGTGGAAACACCATATATTTT.

This rearrangement joins TRBV29-1 to TRBJ2-7; perhaps TRBD1 as D (6 bases). CDR1 and CDR2 (germline): SQVTM, ANQGSEA. The CDR3 loop spans 14 amino acids. The ends were cut back, 0 bases at V and 4 bases at J, with 13 bases in the middle. The CDR3 region is CSVEEGGRGYEQYF. CDR3 in DNA: TGCAGCGTTGAAGAGGGCGGCAGGGGTTACGAGCAGTACTTC.

The chain carries TRBV7-2 and TRBJ2-1, with D unclear. The CDR3 sequence is 15 residues long. Germline CDR1 reads SGHTA; CDR2 reads FQGNSA. Trimming cost V 1 base and J 8 bases, with 15 bases left between them. The CDR3 loop reads CASSLGLPLRDEQFF. Written as DNA, the CDR3 is TGTGCCAGCAGCTTAGGTCTACCTTTACGGGATGAGCAGTTCTTC.

The chain carries TRBV27 and TRBJ1-5; maybe TRBD1 (6 bases). Germline CDR1 is MNHEY and CDR2 is SMNVEV (reference sequence). V was trimmed by 4 bases and J by 2 bases, leaving 12 bases between them. The CDR3 covers 15 residues. For the CDR3, the DNA is TGTGCCAGCAGTTATCAGGGGTTGGGCAATCAGCCCCAGCATTTT. Its translation: CASSYQGLGNQPQHF.

This clone was seen only once. The chain couples TRBV5-5 to TRBJ1-1; TRBD1 agrees at 8 bases. The CDR3 runs 15 residues. The germline gives CDR1 SGHKS, CDR2 YYEKEE (reference sequence). Trimming at V came to 1 base and at J to 8 bases, leaving 10 bases not matched to a gene. CDR3 DNA sequence: TGTGCCAGCAGCTTGTCGGACAGGGCCAGAGAGGAAGCTTTCTTT. Amino acids: CASSLSDRAREEAFF.

The chain uses TRBV6-5 and TRBJ1-1; D is undetermined. There are 13 residues in the CDR3. Germline CDR1 and CDR2: MNHEY and SVGAGI. V was cut by 9 bases and J by 1 base, with 12 bases left in between. CDR3 nucleotides: TGTGCCAGTTCCTCGACAAGGAACACTGAAGCTTTCTTT. Its translation is CASSSTRNTEAFF.

The CDR3 coding sequence is TGTGCCAGCAGCTTGCCACCACAGGGGGCTAGCACAGATACGCAGTATTTT. It specifies CASSLPPQGASTDTQYF. J is TRBJ2-3 and V is TRBV5-6, with 9 bases aligning to TRBD1. Germline V CDR1 and CDR2: SGHDT, YYEEEE. V lost 1 base and J lost 0; bases outside the gene matches: 6. This CDR3 spans 17 amino acids.

The V and J genes are TRBV27 and TRBJ2-7; D gene uncertain. Germline values: CDR1 MNHEY, CDR2 SMNVEV (reference sequence). V was cut by 2 bases and J by 7 bases, with 15 bases left in between. The CDR3 length is 14 residues. The CDR3 spells CASSLSRNRREQYF. Written as DNA, the CDR3 is TGTGCCAGCAGTTTAAGCCGAAACCGGCGGGAGCAGTACTTC.

The rearrangement links TRBV5-6 to TRBJ1-1, with a tentative D call TRBD1 (5 bases). Germline V gene sequence: CDR1 SGHDT, CDR2 YYEEEE. The CDR3 has 15 amino acids. The germline V and J ends were trimmed by 0 bases and 1 base, with 10 bases remaining between them. The CDR3 DNA is TGTGCCAGCAGCTTGGTCCGTGACAGGAACACTGAAGCTTTCTTT. It codes for CASSLVRDRNTEAFF.